A single sample is the source of the 25 T cell receptor beta chains below, sequenced in a study of Ad26.COV2.S vaccination and SARS-CoV-2 variants. TCRdb keeps only in-frame clones here, not all; method: immunoSEQ multiplex PCR. Of about 180,000 clones listed, around nine tenths are singletons. The material was peripheral blood, obtained after recovery from COVID-19. The receptors were gathered from a human donor who had recovered from COVID-19.

Concerning this clone: The same CDR3 can be traced to other DNA sequences in this sample. This chain uses TRBV27 with TRBJ2-7; D call uncertain. CDR1 and CDR2 from the germline V gene are MNHEY and SMNVEV (reference sequence). The CDR3 runs 13 residues. The V gene lost 11 bases and the J gene lost 9 bases, with 23 bases spanning the gap. CDR3 in amino acids: CAGCVDSTDGQYF. CDR3 nucleotide sequence: TGTGCCGGTTGCGTGGATAGCACAGATGGGCAGTACTTC.

The chain employs TRBV28 and TRBJ2-3, with TRBD1 as a possible D gene (6 bases). The CDR3 is 15 residues long. Germline CDR1 and CDR2: MDHEN and SYDVKM. The ends were cut back, 3 bases at V and 0 bases at J, with 10 bases in the middle. As DNA, the CDR3 is TGTGCCAGCAGTTTTCAGGGGACCAGCACAGATACGCAGTATTTT. It yields the protein CASSFQGTSTDTQYF.

The V gene is TRBV7-2, the J gene TRBJ2-4, with no clear D. Trimming took off 4 bases at V and 10 bases at J, with 14 bases between the two ends. The CDR3 consists of 13 residues. Germline CDR1 reads SGHTA; CDR2 reads FQGNSA. Here the CDR3 reads CASSSQNLGIQYF. The CDR3 region has the DNA TGTGCCAGCAGCTCGCAGAACCTCGGGATTCAGTACTTC.

The chain links TRBV4-1 to TRBJ1-6; no reliable D call. The CDR3 extends over 15 amino acids. Germline CDR1 reads MGHRA; CDR2 reads YSYEKL. The V end was cut by 0 bases, the J end by 6 bases, with 9 bases between. This CDR3 reads CASSQDLTANSPLHF. The DNA for the CDR3 is TGCGCCAGCAGCCAAGATCTAACGGCTAATTCACCCCTCCACTTT.

The V call is TRBV18, the J call TRBJ1-6; no definite D call. The V and J ends lost 2 bases and 7 bases respectively, with 6 bases between them. CDR3 size: 13 residues. Germline values: CDR1 KGHSH, CDR2 LQKENI. Here the CDR3 reads CASSPMMNSPLHF. The CDR3 nucleotides read TGTGCCAGCTCACCAATGATGAATTCACCCCTCCACTTT.

This chain joins TRBV5-1 and TRBJ2-7; no clear D gene. Germline V gene lookup returns CDR1 SGHRS and CDR2 YFSETQ. Between the trimmed V and J ends, which lost 4 bases and 1 base, there was a span of 18 bases. This CDR3 contains 16 residues. The CDR3 protein is CASSERRPSESYEQYF. The CDR3 DNA reads as TGCGCCAGCAGCGAAAGACGGCCCTCGGAATCCTACGAGCAGTACTTC.

CDR3 in DNA: TGTGCCTGGAGTGTAGGCTACTACACTGAAGCTTTCTTT. It yields the protein CAWSVGYYTEAFF. This chain connects TRBV30 to TRBJ1-1; the D is unclear. Trimming pared 0 bases from V and 3 bases from J, leaving 8 bases between. Germline V gene data show CDR1 as GTSNPN and CDR2 as SVGIG (reference sequence). The CDR3 is 13 residues long.

The chain couples TRBV5-1 to TRBJ2-7; tentatively, D is TRBD2 (6 bases). Germline-derived CDR1 and CDR2 are SGHRS and YFSETQ. Trimming took off 0 bases at V and 4 bases at J, with 14 bases between the two ends. The CDR3 is 15 residues long. In DNA, the CDR3 is TGCGCCAGCAGCTTGGAGGGAGGCTCTGGTTACGAGCAGTACTTC. Its translation: CASSLEGGSGYEQYF.

The V gene is TRBV5-1, the J gene TRBJ2-5; D is perhaps TRBD2 (5 bases). Deletions cut 6 bases from V and 3 bases from J, with 12 bases between. In germline, CDR1 is SGHRS, CDR2 YFSETQ. This CDR3 is built from 13 residues. The CDR3 loop reads CASTPSGKETQYF. CDR3 in DNA: TGCGCCAGCACCCCCTCCGGGAAAGAGACCCAGTACTTC.

V and J are TRBV18 and TRBJ2-7; 8 bases match TRBD1. The length of the CDR3 is 13 residues. With 5 bases clipped from V and 3 bases from J, the junction kept 3 bases outside the gene matches. From germline, CDR1 is KGHSH and CDR2 LQKENI. In nucleotides, the CDR3 is TGTGCCAGCTCAACTACAGGGGGCTACGAGCAGTACTTC. It is translated as CASSTTGGYEQYF.

The chain couples TRBV1 to TRBJ2-1; the DNA was not used to check the table's D call, TRBD2. TRBV1 counts as a pseudogene. The length of the CDR3 is 17 residues. CDR3 protein: CTSSPFKTSGGDNEQFF. CDR3 nucleotide sequence: TGCACCAGCAGCCCATTTAAAACTAGCGGGGGGGACAATGAGCAGTTCTTC.

The rearrangement uses TRBV3-1 (or the pseudogene TRBV3-2) and TRBJ2-1, with 8 positions matching TRBD2. J was trimmed by 10 bases and V by 3 bases; bases with no gene match: 8. Germline CDR1 is LGHDT and CDR2 is YNNKEL (reference sequence). CDR3 length: 14 amino acids. The CDR3 reads CASSHGGLAGEQFF. CDR3 DNA sequence: TGTGCCAGCAGCCACGGAGGACTAGCTGGCGAGCAGTTCTTC.

The chain joins TRBV7-6 to TRBJ2-5; a weak D match, TRBD2 (5 bases). There are 11 residues in the CDR3. CDR1 SGHVS and CDR2 FNYEAQ come from the germline V gene. Between the trimmed V and J ends, which lost 5 bases and 5 bases, there was a span of 6 bases. The CDR3 coding sequence is TGTGCCAGCAGCACGGGGGAGACCCAGTACTTC. Residues: CASSTGETQYF. The whole variable domain, filled in from reference TRBV7-6 and TRBJ2-5, reads GAGVSQSPRYKVTKRGQDVALRCDPISGHVSLYWYRQALGQGPEFLTYFNYEAQQDKSGLPNDRFSAERPEGSISTLTIQRTEQRDSAMYRCASSTGETQYFGPGTRLLVL.

The chain has TRBV7-9 and TRBJ1-2; D may be TRBD1 (6 bases). The germline V gene encodes CDR1 SEHNR and CDR2 FQNEAQ (reference sequence). This CDR3 has 12 amino acids. Trimming left V 4 bases short and J 9 bases short, with 12 bases between. CDR3 residues: CASSSLQGSYTF. CDR3 in DNA: TGTGCCAGCAGCTCATTACAGGGAAGCTACACCTTC.

The chain combines TRBV6-4 with TRBJ2-1, with 16 bases identical to TRBD2. The CDR3 has 17 amino acids. The junction had 10 bases not matched to a gene; V was cut back by 6 bases and J by 8 bases. In germline, CDR1 is MRHNA, CDR2 SNTAGT. The CDR3 here is CASSAPGTSGRAHEQFF. In DNA form, the CDR3 reads TGTGCCAGCAGCGCTCCCGGGACTAGCGGGAGGGCCCATGAGCAGTTCTTC.

The rearrangement links TRBV7-2 to TRBJ2-3; no clear D gene. The CDR3 runs 14 residues. Germline CDR1 reads SGHTA; CDR2 reads FQGNSA. Trimming stripped 5 bases from V and 2 bases from J, with 11 bases between. The CDR3 bases are TGTGCCAGCAGCCTGGGCCCGCTCACAGATACGCAGTATTTT. Amino acid sequence: CASSLGPLTDTQYF.

V gene TRBV9 combines with J gene TRBJ2-3; D possibly corresponds to TRBD2 (5 bases). CDR3 length: 15 residues. Trimming left V 4 bases short and J 1 base short, with 13 bases between. From germline, CDR1 is SGDLS and CDR2 YYNGEE. CDR3 in DNA: TGTGCCAGCAGCTTCCGTGGCGGGCGCACAGATACGCAGTATTTT. It codes for CASSFRGGRTDTQYF.

This rearrangement joins TRBV5-1 to TRBJ2-3; no firm D call. The CDR3 sequence is 15 residues long. V was trimmed by 2 bases and J by 4 bases, leaving 14 bases between them. Germline V CDR1 and CDR2: SGHRS, YFSETQ. CDR3 bases: TGCGCCAGCAGCTTAAACGGAAATGTGGCAGATACGCAGTATTTT. This sequence encodes CASSLNGNVADTQYF. The full variable domain, with the rest looked up from reference TRBV5-1 and TRBJ2-3, is KAGVTQTPRYLIKTRGQQVTLSCSPISGHRSVSWYQQTPGQGLQFLFEYFSETQRNKGNFPGRFSGRQFSNSRSEMNVSTLELGDSALYLCASSLNGNVADTQYFGPGTRLTVL.

The chain uses TRBV18 and TRBJ2-3; the match to TRBD2 covers 8 bases. The CDR3 has 18 amino acids. Looked up from germline, CDR1 is KGHSH and CDR2 is LQKENI. Losses at the gene ends were 2 bases for V and 2 bases for J; bases not matched to a gene: 12. CDR3 in amino acids: CASSPLLQRGYYTDTQYF. In DNA form, the CDR3 reads TGTGCCAGCTCACCATTGTTGCAGCGGGGGTACTACACAGATACGCAGTATTTT.

The chain links TRBV29-1 to TRBJ1-1; 8 bases align to TRBD1. Germline V gene sequence: CDR1 SQVTM, CDR2 ANQGSEA. The CDR3 runs to 12 residues. V shed 6 bases, J shed 3 bases, and the junction held 3 bases outside the gene matches. The CDR3 is CSVPGQDTEAFF. CDR3 nucleotide sequence: TGCAGCGTCCCGGGACAGGACACTGAAGCTTTCTTT.

V is TRBV10-1 and J is TRBJ1-5, with D perhaps TRBD1 (5 bases). Germline values: CDR1 WNHNN, CDR2 SYGVQD (reference sequence). The CDR3 is 14 amino acids. Trimming removed 6 bases at V and 5 bases at J, with 14 bases between. CDR3 nucleotides: TGCGCCAGCAGAGACTACAGGACGGATCAGCCCCAGCATTTT. It yields the protein CASRDYRTDQPQHF.

This chain connects TRBV2 to TRBJ2-3; D gene uncertain. Per the germline V gene, CDR1 is SNHLY and CDR2 is FYNNEI. The CDR3 contains 13 residues. Deletions cut 6 bases from V and 5 bases from J, with 12 bases between. CDR3 in DNA: TGTGCCAGCAGCGACGGGCGAAAAGATACGCAGTATTTT. Protein: CASSDGRKDTQYF.

V usage is TRBV18 and J usage is TRBJ1-5; a weak D match, TRBD1 (5 bases). This CDR3 region has 14 residues. Trimming shortened V by 3 bases and J by 2 bases, and 8 bases separated the two germline ends. Germline V gene lookup returns CDR1 KGHSH and CDR2 LQKENI. In DNA form, the CDR3 reads TGTGCCAGCTCACCGGGGGACGGCAATCAGCCCCAGCATTTT. Its translation is CASSPGDGNQPQHF.

This clone was seen at least ten times. The DNA for the CDR3 is TGTGCCAGCAGCGTGAGGGGGTCAACCTACAATGAGCAGTTCTTC. It encodes CASSVRGSTYNEQFF. The V call is TRBV9, the J call TRBJ2-1; TRBD1 might be the D (6 bases). Trimming took 2 bases from V and 2 from J, leaving 11 bases between them. Germline lookup yields CDR1 SGDLS and CDR2 YYNGEE. This CDR3 contains 15 residues. The variable domain in full, with the rest retrieved from reference TRBV9 and TRBJ2-1, is DSGVTQTPKHLITATGQRVTLRCSPRSGDLSVYWYQQSLDQGLQFLIQYYNGEERAKGNILERFSAQQFPDLHSELNLSSLELGDSALYFCASSVRGSTYNEQFFGPGTRLTVL.

The sample holds a few counts of this clone. The rearrangement uses TRBV9 and TRBJ1-6; no clear D. The CDR3 contains 14 residues. The germline V and J ends were trimmed by 0 bases and 15 bases, with 16 bases remaining between them. Germline V gene lookup returns CDR1 SGDLS and CDR2 YYNGEE. The CDR3 region is CASSVERSGDILHF. The CDR3 DNA follows: TGTGCCAGCAGCGTAGAACGTTCTGGGGATATCCTCCACTTT.